This is a list of T cell receptor beta chains from one sample in a study of shared clonotypes between healthy human individuals. Produced via immunoSEQ multiplex PCR; TCRdb's table is partial and in-frame only. The sample holds about 820,000 clones, about 91% seen once. The sequenced sample consisted of naive CD8+ T cells sorted from blood. These receptors were taken from a man aged 25-45 years in good health. The CDR3 runs from the conserved cysteine through the conserved F or W. D genes are given only for firm matches. Expanded clones are given a class, and other clones once, few, many or no size at all.

>.|TRBV27|TRBJ2-5|TRBD1
TGTGCCAGCAGTCCCCCGGGACAGGGTCAAGAGACCCAGTACTTC
CASSPPGQGQETQYF
>.|TRBV10-3|TRBJ2-7|.
TGTGCCATCAGTGGGGGGGACGGCCCCCACGAGCAGTACTTC
CAISGGDGPHEQYF
>.|TRBV6-5|TRBJ2-5|.
TGTGCCAGCGCCTCAGGGTTTTGGAAAGAGACCCAGTACTTC
CASASGFWKETQYF
>.|TRBV7-9|TRBJ2-1|.
TGTGCCAGCAGCTTAACCTTGTCGGGGGGCTGGGAGTTCTTC
CASSLTLSGGWEFF
>.|TRBV5-5|TRBJ2-1|TRBD2
TGTGCCAGCAGCGCTAGCGGGAGACAACACAATGAGCAGTTCTTC
CASSASGRQHNEQFF
>once|TRBV11-3|TRBJ2-1|TRBD1
TGTGCCAAACCACAGGGGGCGGTCAATGAGCAGTTCTTC
CAKPQGAVNEQFF
>.|TRBV5-4|TRBJ1-3|.
TGTGCCAGCAGCCTCGGTCCAGATGGAAACACCATATATTTT
CASSLGPDGNTIYF
>.|TRBV11-3|TRBJ2-1|TRBD2
TGTGCCAGCAGCCTGGGACTAGCTGGCGATGAGCAGTTCTTC
CASSLGLAGDEQFF
>.|TRBV27|TRBJ2-7|TRBD1
TGTGCCAGCAGTATCGACAGGGGCTACGAGCAGTACTTC
CASSIDRGYEQYF
>.|TRBV27|TRBJ2-7|.
TGTGCCAGCAGTGTGACACAGGGACCGGTCTACGAGCAGTACTTC
CASSVTQGPVYEQYF
>.|TRBV9|TRBJ1-2|TRBD1
TGTGCCAGCATGGACAGGGCCTATGGCTACACCTTC
CASMDRAYGYTF
>.|TRBV5-8|TRBJ2-6|.
TGTGCCAGCAGCCCTCGTAGGTCTGGGGCCAACGTCCTGACTTTC
CASSPRRSGANVLTF
>.|TRBV27|TRBJ1-5|.
TGTGCCAGCAGTTTATCCGGGGGAGGTCAGCCCCAGCATTTT
CASSLSGGGQPQHF
>.|TRBV14|TRBJ1-1|TRBD1
TGTGCCAGCAGCCAAGAAGGGGGCCGAGGCACTGAAGCTTTCTTT
CASSQEGGRGTEAFF
>.|TRBV15|TRBJ2-7|.
TGTGCCACCAGCAGAGAAGGAAGCTCCTACGAGCAGTACTTC
CATSREGSSYEQYF
>.|TRBV4-1|TRBJ1-1|.
TGCGCCAGCAGCCAAGGGGGGATAGGGCCTAACACTGAAGCTTTCTTT
CASSQGGIGPNTEAFF
>once|TRBV4-1|TRBJ1-5|.
TGCGCCAGCAGCCAAGATTGGATTAGCAATCAGCCCCAGCATTTT
CASSQDWISNQPQHF
>.|TRBV27|TRBJ1-1|.
TGTGCCAGCAGTTTCACACTAGGGGTCAACACTGAAGCTTTCTTT
CASSFTLGVNTEAFF
>.|TRBV5-1|TRBJ2-1|TRBD2
TGCGCCAGCAGAGCAAGGGCCAGGACTAGTTGGGACAATGAGCAGTTCTTC
CASRARARTSWDNEQFF
>few|TRBV28|TRBJ2-3|TRBD1
TGTGCCAGCGGCCGGGACAGGGTCACAGATACGCAGTATTTT
CASGRDRVTDTQYF
>.|TRBV2|TRBJ2-3|.
TGTGCCAGCAGTGATCGCGGGTGGGGAGATACGCAGTATTTT
CASSDRGWGDTQYF
>.|TRBV10-2|TRBJ2-1|.
TGCGCCAGCAGTGTTGGACTACCCAATGAGCAGTTCTTC
CASSVGLPNEQFF
>.|TRBV19|TRBJ2-3|.
TGTGCCAGTAGTATGCCTGGAGGAGATACGCAGTATTTT
CASSMPGGDTQYF